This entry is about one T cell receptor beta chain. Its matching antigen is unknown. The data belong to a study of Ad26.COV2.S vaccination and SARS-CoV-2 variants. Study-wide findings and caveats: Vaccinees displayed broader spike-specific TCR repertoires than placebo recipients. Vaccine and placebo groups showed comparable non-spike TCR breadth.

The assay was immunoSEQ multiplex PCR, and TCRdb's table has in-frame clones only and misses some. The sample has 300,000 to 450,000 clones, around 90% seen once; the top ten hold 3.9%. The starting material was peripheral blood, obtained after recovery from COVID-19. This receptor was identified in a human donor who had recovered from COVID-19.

The CDR3 reads CASSSSRDTQYF. In DNA, the CDR3 is TGTGCCAGCAGCTCCAGCCGAGATACGCAGTATTTT. V gene TRBV7-9 combines with J gene TRBJ2-3, with unresolved D. With 4 bases removed from V and 5 bases from J, the gap between germline ends came to 7 bases. The CDR3 length is 12 residues. Germline V CDR1 and CDR2: SEHNR, FQNEAQ (reference sequence). Full variable domain (remainder filled in from reference TRBV7-9 and TRBJ2-3): DTGVSQNPRHKITKRGQNVTFRCDPISEHNRLYWYRQTLGQGPEFLTYFQNEAQLEKSRLLSDRFSAERPKGSFSTLEIQRTEQGDSAMYLCASSSSRDTQYFGPGTRLTVL.